These 21 T cell receptor beta chains were all obtained from the same sample, sequenced in a study of control samples from healthy donors and cancer patients. This table comes from immunoSEQ multiplex PCR, and its TCRdb copy is limited to in-frame clones, with some not included. The sample lists approximately 150,000 clones, about 89% occurring once. Sequencing input: blood. These receptors originate from a man younger than 30 in good health.

The V call is TRBV7-8, the J call TRBJ1-1; no clear D gene. The germline CDR1 and CDR2 sequences are SGHVS and FQNEAQ. V dropped 1 base and J dropped 0 bases, with 9 bases sitting between them. The CDR3 totals 15 residues. CDR3 amino acids: CASSLDGQMNTEAFF. In nucleotides, the CDR3 is TGTGCCAGCAGCTTAGATGGGCAGATGAACACTGAAGCTTTCTTT.

This clone was detected only once. The chain is built from TRBV9 and TRBJ1-4; TRBD1 is a possible D gene (6 bases). The CDR3 extends over 15 amino acids. The V end lost 0 bases, the J end lost 8 bases, and 14 bases lay between the germline ends. Germline values: CDR1 SGDLS, CDR2 YYNGEE. The CDR3 DNA reads TGTGCCAGCAGCGTAGTTGAGGGGGAAAAGGAAAAACTGTTTTTT. Amino acids: CASSVVEGEKEKLFF.

The chain is built from TRBV2 and TRBJ1-2; D gene uncertain. Germline CDR1 reads SNHLY; CDR2 reads FYNNEI. The V and J ends lost 1 base and 7 bases respectively, with 16 bases between them. This CDR3 has 15 residues. CDR3 loop: CASSEEAAPIGGYTF. For the CDR3, the DNA is TGTGCCAGCAGTGAAGAGGCAGCTCCCATCGGTGGCTACACCTTC.

This chain links TRBV6-5 with TRBJ1-2; a weak D match, TRBD1 (5 bases). This CDR3 is built from 13 residues. Per germline, CDR1 MNHEY and CDR2 SVGAGI. V gave up 2 bases and J gave up 6 bases, with 10 bases separating them. CDR3 in DNA: TGTGCCAGCAGTTACGGGGGGTCGGATGGCTACACCTTC. Protein product: CASSYGGSDGYTF.

The J gene is TRBJ2-4, the V gene TRBV5-1; 7 positions match TRBD1. This CDR3 spans 14 amino acids. CDR1 is SGHRS and CDR2 is YFSETQ in the germline V gene. V lost 3 bases and J lost 7; bases outside the gene matches: 7. The CDR3 region is CASSSGQLSNIQYF. CDR3 nucleotides: TGCGCCAGCAGCTCGGGACAGCTATCTAACATTCAGTACTTC.

This clone is a singleton in its sample. The V gene is TRBV5-1, the J gene TRBJ2-2, with 8 bases matching TRBD1. Germline V gene data show CDR1 as SGHRS and CDR2 as YFSETQ. V lost 4 bases and J lost 8; bases outside the gene matches: 10. The CDR3 sequence is 15 residues long. In DNA form, the CDR3 reads TGCGCCAGCAGCACCCCGGGACAGGTGAAAGGGGAGCTGTTTTTT. It is translated as CASSTPGQVKGELFF.

This clone was recorded only once. V and J are TRBV29-1 and TRBJ1-1; 10 bases fit TRBD1. Germline V lookup: CDR1 SQVTM, CDR2 ANQGSEA. Losses at the gene ends were 8 bases for V and 4 bases for J; bases not matched to a gene: 7. The CDR3 totals 13 residues. In DNA, the CDR3 is TGCAGCTCTGGGGGGACAGGGGTCACTGAAGCTTTCTTT. This encodes CSSGGTGVTEAFF.

The rearrangement uses TRBV6-5 and TRBJ2-2; D perhaps matches TRBD1 (5 bases). The CDR3 runs 16 residues. V was trimmed by 0 bases and J by 6 bases, leaving 14 bases between them. The germline V gene encodes CDR1 MNHEY and CDR2 SVGAGI. The CDR3 spells CASSYSMGRVAGELFF. In DNA form, the CDR3 reads TGTGCCAGCAGTTACTCGATGGGCAGGGTGGCCGGGGAGCTGTTTTTT.

The chain has TRBV6-5 and TRBJ2-2; D may be TRBD1 (6 bases). V was pared by 7 bases and J by 2 bases, with 14 bases between. The V gene's germline CDR1 is MNHEY and CDR2 SVGAGI. The CDR3 contains 15 residues. This CDR3 reads CASNKQGTNTGELFF. The CDR3 region has the DNA TGTGCCAGCAATAAACAGGGTACAAACACCGGGGAGCTGTTTTTT.

This chain uses TRBV7-9 with TRBJ2-3; D is possibly TRBD1 (5 bases). The CDR3 is 16 residues long. CDR1 and CDR2 from the germline V gene are SEHNR and FQNEAQ (reference sequence). The V and J ends lost 5 bases and 1 base respectively, with 16 bases between them. The CDR3, as DNA: TGTGCCAGCAGCCCCTGGGTAGGGGAAGGCACAGATACGCAGTATTTT. It codes for CASSPWVGEGTDTQYF.

This chain links TRBV5-6 with TRBJ2-2; a possible D gene is TRBD1 (5 bases). This CDR3 has 13 amino acids. CDR1 SGHDT and CDR2 YYEEEE come from the germline V gene. V dropped 2 bases and J dropped 6 bases, with 8 bases sitting between them. As DNA, the CDR3 is TGTGCCAGCAGCTTAGTGGGGCCCGGGGAGCTGTTTTTT. As protein: CASSLVGPGELFF.

The sample holds one count of this clone. The chain recombines TRBV4-1 with TRBJ1-1, with 9 bases identical to TRBD1. CDR1 and CDR2 from the germline V gene are MGHRA and YSYEKL. Trimming removed 5 bases from V and 1 base from J; junction bases left unmatched: 11. This CDR3 has 17 residues. The CDR3 spells CASSYVPGQGTNTEAFF. The CDR3 nucleotides read TGCGCCAGCAGCTATGTCCCGGGACAGGGAACGAACACTGAAGCTTTCTTT.

DNA of the CDR3: TGTGCCAGCAGTTTATTTGGGGCGGGGATAGATACGCAGTATTTT. Translated: CASSLFGAGIDTQYF. This rearrangement joins TRBV28 to TRBJ2-3, with D perhaps matching TRBD2 (6 bases). This CDR3 is built from 15 residues. V shed 1 base and J shed 5 bases, with 13 bases lying between them. Germline V gene data show CDR1 as MDHEN and CDR2 as SYDVKM.

The rearrangement links TRBV6-4 to TRBJ2-3, with TRBD2 matching 11 bases. Per germline, CDR1 MRHNA and CDR2 SNTAGT. The J segment lost 5 bases and the V segment lost 4 bases, leaving 8 bases of the junction unmatched. The CDR3 is 16 residues long. CDR3 bases: TGTGCCAGCAGTGCCCAACTAGCGGGGGCGAAAGATACGCAGTATTTT. Its translation is CASSAQLAGAKDTQYF.

The chain couples TRBV29-1 to TRBJ1-2; D gene uncertain. Per germline, CDR1 SQVTM and CDR2 ANQGSEA. CDR3 size: 13 residues. Trimming took off 1 base at V and 0 bases at J, with 6 bases between the two ends. The CDR3 loop reads CSVEGGANYGYTF. The CDR3 nucleotides are TGCAGCGTTGAAGGGGGAGCTAACTATGGCTACACCTTC.

The J gene is TRBJ2-7, the V gene TRBV11-2, with D uncertain. This CDR3 region has 12 residues. V lost 5 bases to trimming and J lost 7 bases, with 12 bases between them. In germline, CDR1 is SGHAT, CDR2 FQNNGV. Here the CDR3 reads CASSPQDGEQYF. For the CDR3, the DNA is TGTGCCAGCAGCCCGCAGGACGGGGAGCAGTACTTC.

V gene TRBV3-1 (or the pseudogene TRBV3-2) combines with J gene TRBJ1-5; 9 nucleotides match TRBD1. The J segment lost 2 bases and the V segment lost 9 bases, leaving 17 bases of the junction unmatched. This CDR3 contains 18 residues. Germline V gene sequence: CDR1 LGHDT, CDR2 YNNKEL (reference sequence). CDR3 residues: CARLPPRDREEGNQPQHF. In DNA, the CDR3 is TGTGCCAGGCTACCCCCTCGGGACAGGGAAGAGGGCAATCAGCCCCAGCATTTT.

The chain uses TRBV7-9 and TRBJ2-4, with 10 bases lining up with TRBD2. The CDR3 extends over 15 amino acids. CDR1 is SEHNR and CDR2 is FQNEAQ in the germline V gene (reference sequence). Trimming removed 7 bases from V and 6 bases from J; junction bases left unmatched: 9. In DNA, the CDR3 is TGTGCCAGCATCCCGCTAGCGGGGGCGGGAAACATTCAGTACTTC. Its translation is CASIPLAGAGNIQYF. Full variable domain (rest looked up from reference TRBV7-9 and TRBJ2-4): DTGVSQNPRHKITKRGQNVTFRCDPISEHNRLYWYRQTLGQGPEFLTYFQNEAQLEKSRLLSDRFSAERPKGSFSTLEIQRTEQGDSAMYLCASIPLAGAGNIQYFGAGTRLSVL.

The chain joins TRBV20-1 to TRBJ1-5; maybe TRBD1 (5 bases). This CDR3 is 16 amino acids long. Germline CDR1 DFQATT, CDR2 SNEGSKA (reference sequence). V lost 3 bases and J 4 bases, leaving 19 bases between the germline ends. CDR3 sequence reads: CSASSLGRQGNQPQHF. The CDR3 coding sequence is TGCAGTGCTAGTAGTCTGGGGCGGCAGGGAAATCAGCCCCAGCATTTT.

The chain is built from TRBV28 and TRBJ2-7; TRBD1 matches at 7 bases. The V gene's germline CDR1 is MDHEN and CDR2 SYDVKM. V lost 7 bases and J lost 3; bases outside the gene matches: 6. The CDR3 runs 13 residues. The CDR3 loop is CASNKQGLYEQYF. The CDR3 DNA reads as TGTGCCAGCAATAAACAGGGGCTCTACGAGCAGTACTTC.

The chain employs TRBV18 and TRBJ2-7, with TRBD1 matching over 7 bases. Losses at the gene ends were 2 bases for V and 4 bases for J; bases not matched to a gene: 2. The CDR3 loop spans 13 amino acids. Germline V gene lookup returns CDR1 KGHSH and CDR2 LQKENI. The CDR3 spells CASSPETGYEQYF. The CDR3 DNA follows: TGTGCCAGCTCACCAGAGACAGGGTACGAGCAGTACTTC.